The 7 T cell receptor beta chains below were found in one sample sequenced in a study of T cell responses to AZD1222 COVID-19 vaccine. TCRdb keeps only in-frame clones here, not all; method: immunoSEQ multiplex PCR. The data contain about 140,000 clones, over 85% of them singletons. Material: peripheral blood, obtained 28 days after the second AZD1222 dose. These receptors originate from an adult who received the AZD1222 COVID-19 vaccine.

The chain combines TRBV19 with TRBJ2-7; 11 bases agree with TRBD1. Germline CDR1 is LNHDA and CDR2 is SQIVND (reference sequence). V gave up 0 bases and J gave up 9 bases; unmatched junction bases: 4. The CDR3 contains 14 residues. The CDR3 here is CASSIEGQGAVQYF. As DNA, the CDR3 is TGTGCCAGTAGTATAGAAGGACAGGGGGCAGTGCAGTACTTC.

The chain employs TRBV19 and TRBJ1-2; 10 bases line up with TRBD1. There are 15 residues in the CDR3. Germline-derived CDR1 and CDR2 are LNHDA and SQIVND (reference sequence). V lost 4 bases and J lost 5; bases outside the gene matches: 7. The CDR3 nucleotides read TGTGCCAGTAGTACCGGGACAGGGGCCCCTTATGGCTACACCTTC. Translated: CASSTGTGAPYGYTF.

The chain's CDR3 is CASSPSGQGNYGYTF. The CDR3 nucleotides are TGTGCCAGCAGCCCTAGTGGACAGGGGAACTATGGCTACACCTTC. J is TRBJ1-2 and V is TRBV9; 9 nucleotides line up with TRBD1. The junction had 6 bases not matched to a gene; V was cut back by 4 bases and J by 2 bases. The CDR3 has 15 residues. The V gene's germline CDR1 is SGDLS and CDR2 YYNGEE.

The V and J genes are TRBV20-1 and TRBJ1-1; D not certain. This CDR3 is 10 amino acids long. V was clipped by 3 bases and J by 3 bases, with 2 bases between them. Germline CDR1 DFQATT, CDR2 SNEGSKA (reference sequence). CDR3 coding DNA: TGCAGTGCTAGTTACACTGAAGCTTTCTTT. It specifies CSASYTEAFF.

The chain couples TRBV7-9 to TRBJ1-1; the match to TRBD1 covers 8 bases. Trimming removed 4 bases from V and 4 bases from J; junction bases left unmatched: 5. CDR3 size: 14 residues. Germline V gene data show CDR1 as SEHNR and CDR2 as FQNEAQ (reference sequence). The CDR3 protein is CASSSQGGITEAFF. The CDR3 DNA is TGTGCCAGCAGCTCACAGGGGGGCATCACTGAAGCTTTCTTT.

The J gene is TRBJ2-1, the V gene TRBV19, with D possibly being TRBD1 or TRBD2 (6 bases each). There are 16 residues in the CDR3. Trimming stripped 7 bases from V and 4 bases from J, with 20 bases between. Germline V lookup: CDR1 LNHDA, CDR2 SQIVND (reference sequence). The CDR3: CASTLDGGRGYNEQFF. In DNA, the CDR3 is TGTGCCAGTACCCTCGACGGGGGCAGGGGATACAATGAGCAGTTCTTC.

Comment on this clone: Other nucleotide sequences in the sample specify the same CDR3. This chain joins TRBV30 and TRBJ2-7, with 9 bases identical to TRBD1. The V gene end was trimmed by 4 bases and the J gene end by 4 bases; junction bases not matched to a gene: 5. This CDR3 is built from 13 residues. The germline V gene encodes CDR1 GTSNPN and CDR2 SVGIG (reference sequence). The CDR3 DNA follows: TGTGCCTGGAACAGGGGGCTCCATTACGAGCAGTACTTC. It codes for CAWNRGLHYEQYF.